The clone carrying this TCR beta chain occurred a few times. Its target is not known. The data stem from a study of cytomegalovirus exposure and HLA in healthy donors. Study-wide points: Diagnosis of cytomegalovirus status made by the classifier reportedly showed high specificity and sensitivity. Serostatus for CMV was the only available immune exposure information. Researchers counted 180 or so TCR beta chains as cytomegalovirus-associated.

The PCR ran on 60 Vbeta and 13 Jbeta primers. Libraries were prepared by immunoSEQ multiplex PCR; TCRdb keeps only in-frame clonotypes and omits some of them. Of 180,000 or so clones listed, about 10% were seen once; the top ten hold over 1%. CDR3 length equals 16 residues. Trimming cost V 4 bases and J 6 bases; bases outside gene matches: 9. CDR1 and CDR2 (germline): MGHRA, YSYEKL. The sequencing sample was made of PBMCs. This sequence was found in a woman aged 25 to 39 in good health and CMV-seropositive. This chain uses TRBV4-1 with TRBJ1-1, with TRBD1 identical over 12 bases. The DNA of the CDR3 is TGCGCCAGCAGCCTCCCGGGACAGGGGGCCGGCGCTGAAGCTTTCTTT. Its protein product is CASSLPGQGAGAEAFF.